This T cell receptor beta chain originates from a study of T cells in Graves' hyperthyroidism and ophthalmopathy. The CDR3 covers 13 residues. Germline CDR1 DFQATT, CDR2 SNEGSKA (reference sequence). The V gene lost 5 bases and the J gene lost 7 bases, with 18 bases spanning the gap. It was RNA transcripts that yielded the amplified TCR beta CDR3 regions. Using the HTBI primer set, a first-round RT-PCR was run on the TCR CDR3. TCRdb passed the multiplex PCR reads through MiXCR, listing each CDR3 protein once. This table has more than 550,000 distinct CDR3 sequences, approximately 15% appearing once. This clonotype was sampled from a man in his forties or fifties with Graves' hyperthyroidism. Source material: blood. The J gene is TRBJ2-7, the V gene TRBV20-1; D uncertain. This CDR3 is CSAPDLLGSEQYF. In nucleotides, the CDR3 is TGCAGTGCTCCGGACCTTCTAGGTAGTGAGCAGTACTTC.